Listed below are T cell receptor beta chains from one sample, sequenced in a study of blood T cell repertoires in COVID-19. Sequencing was performed with immunoSEQ multiplex PCR; in TCRdb, only in-frame clones are kept and a portion is missing. Of about 310,000 clones listed, more than 75% are singletons. Sequenced input: peripheral blood. The source of these receptors is a woman between 45 and 60 years old who had recovered from COVID-19. Each CDR3 is given with its conserved first and last residue. D genes are given only for firm matches. Rows may omit the clone size; those that give it use once, few, many or a size class.

NA	TRBD1	TRBV7-8	TRBJ2-3	TGTGCCAGCAGCTTAGGGACAGGGGGCGCAAATACGCAGTATTTT	CASSLGTGGANTQYF
few	NA	TRBV7-9	TRBJ2-3	TGTGCCAGCAGCAATGGGGCTTTCCCTAGCACAGATACGCAGTATTTT	CASSNGAFPSTDTQYF
NA	TRBD2	TRBV20-1	TRBJ2-3	TGCAGTGCTAGTGGCGGGGGGAGCACAGATACGCAGTATTTT	CSASGGGSTDTQYF
NA	TRBD2	TRBV25-1	TRBJ2-5	TGTGCCAGCAGTGAATCACTAGCGGGAGGAATACAAGAGACCCAGTACTTC	CASSESLAGGIQETQYF
NA	TRBD1	TRBV11-2	TRBJ1-1	TGTGCCAGCAGCCCTGACAGGGACAATGAAGCTTTCTTT	CASSPDRDNEAFF
NA	TRBD2	TRBV5-1	TRBJ2-5	TGCGCCAGCAGGAGGACTAGCGGTCCAACCTCCCAAGAGACCCAGTACTTC	CASRRTSGPTSQETQYF
NA	TRBD1	TRBV28	TRBJ2-2	TGTGCCAGCAATGACAGGGCTTCCAGGGAGCTGTTTTTT	CASNDRASRELFF
NA	NA	TRBV30	TRBJ1-6	TGTGCCTGGAGGGAGGGAGCCAATTCACCCCTCCACTTT	CAWREGANSPLHF
NA	NA	TRBV28	TRBJ1-2	TGTGCCAGCAGTTTACCTGACAGACACTATGGCTACACCTTC	CASSLPDRHYGYTF
NA	NA	TRBV7-6	TRBJ1-3	TGTGCCAGCAGCTTAGAACCCCAGACAGCTAACTCTGGAAACACCATATATTTT	CASSLEPQTANSGNTIYF